This T cell receptor beta chain is drawn from a study of cytomegalovirus exposure and HLA in healthy donors. Study summary: An early release of data contained approximately 80 million unique TCRs, which came from HLA-typed donors.

The PCR used 60 Vbeta and 13 Jbeta primers. Sequenced by immunoSEQ multiplex PCR; TCRdb stores in-frame clones only, minus some. The top ten hold approximately 2% of the sample, which has about 160,000 clones, 75% to 90% seen once. Broader study findings: The authors judged a highly shared variant cluster likely a sequencing artifact.

As to this clone: Antigen specificity is unknown.

With 7 bases clipped from V and 4 bases from J, the junction kept 5 bases outside the gene matches. CDR3 size: 13 residues. CDR1 is SNHLY, CDR2 FYNNEI, per germline. The clonotype comes from a woman aged 18-29 years in good health and CMV-seronegative. The sequenced sample consisted of PBMCs. V usage is TRBV2 and J usage is TRBJ1-2, with 8 bases identical to TRBD1. The CDR3 here is CASKGQGLYGYTF. The CDR3 DNA sequence: TGTGCCAGCAAAGGACAGGGCCTCTATGGCTACACCTTC.